A selection of T cell receptor beta chains follows, all from one sample in a study of blood T cell repertoires in COVID-19. Profiled with immunoSEQ multiplex PCR; TCRdb holds only in-frame clones, not every one. The sample includes roughly 150,000 clones, 70% to 85% of them seen just once. The sample was peripheral blood. The receptors come from a woman between 45 and 65 years old with acute or convalescent COVID-19. Each CDR3 is given with its conserved first and last residue. The D gene is left open where the match is weak. Clone size is shown for a subset of rows, as once, few, many or a class of expanded clone.

d_call j_call v_call clone_size cdr3_nt cdr3_aa
. TRBJ2-5 TRBV15 . TGTGCCACCAGCGACGGGGGTAACCCTCAAGAGACCCAGTACTTC CATSDGGNPQETQYF
TRBD2 TRBJ2-1 TRBV9 . TGTGCCAGCAGCGGGGGAGTGGCGGGAGGATACAATGAGCAGTTCTTC CASSGGVAGGYNEQFF
. TRBJ1-1 TRBV6-5 . TGTGCCAGCAGGGGGCAGCACACTGAAGCTTTCTTT CASRGQHTEAFF
TRBD1 TRBJ1-6 TRBV6-5 few TGTGCCAGCAGGGGACTCCGGGACAGCCATTCACCCCTCCACTTT CASRGLRDSHSPLHF
TRBD1 TRBJ1-2 TRBV15 . TGTGCCACCAGCAGAGCAAAACAGGGGGCTGACTATGGCTACACCTTC CATSRAKQGADYGYTF
TRBD1 TRBJ2-5 TRBV9 . TGTGCCAGCAGCGGATGGACAGGGCCGCAAGAGACCCAGTACTTC CASSGWTGPQETQYF
. TRBJ1-2 TRBV12-3/TRBV12-4 . TGTGCCAGCAGCCCAGGCAGGGCCTATGGCTACACCTTC CASSPGRAYGYTF
. TRBJ1-1 TRBV12-3/TRBV12-4 many TGTGCCAGCATCAAGAACACTGAAGCTTTCTTT CASIKNTEAFF
. TRBJ1-6 TRBV5-4 . TGTGCCAGCAACCGACAGGCCGGGGATTCACCCCTCCACTTT CASNRQAGDSPLHF
. TRBJ2-2 TRBV9 . TGTGCCAGCAGCGTATCGGGTCACAACGGGGCCGGGGAGCTGTTTTTT CASSVSGHNGAGELFF
TRBD2 TRBJ2-2 TRBV30 . TGTGCCAGACCGGGACTAGCCCCCGGGGAGCTGTTTTTT CARPGLAPGELFF
TRBD1 TRBJ1-4 TRBV6-6 . TGTGCCAGCAGTCGAGGGACAGGGGGCCTTTCAGCTAATGAAAAACTGTTTTTT CASSRGTGGLSANEKLFF
TRBD1 TRBJ2-1 TRBV7-2 . TGTGCCAGCAGCGAAGACAGGGGGTCCTACAATGAGCAGTTCTTC CASSEDRGSYNEQFF
TRBD1 TRBJ2-2 TRBV4-3 once TGCGCCAGCAGCCAAGGACAGGGGGTCACCGGGGAGCTGTTTTTT CASSQGQGVTGELFF
TRBD1 TRBJ2-5 TRBV30 . TGTGCCTGGAGTGCCTCCACAGGGGGCCCGAAACAGGCCCAGTACTTC CAWSASTGGPKQAQYF
. TRBJ1-2 TRBV28 . TGTGCCAGCAGTCCTCCCCAGGGGATGAACTATGGCTACACCTTC CASSPPQGMNYGYTF
. TRBJ1-2 TRBV11-3 . TGTGCCAGCAGCAGCCCGACAGGACATGGCTACACCTTC CASSSPTGHGYTF
. TRBJ2-5 TRBV6-2/TRBV6-3 . TGTGCCAGCAGTTACCGGGGGTGGGAGACCCAGTACTTC CASSYRGWETQYF
. TRBJ2-1 TRBV5-1 . TGCGCCAGCAGCTCCGTTTTCAATGAGCAGTTCTTC CASSSVFNEQFF
TRBD1 TRBJ1-6 TRBV6-6 . TGTGCCAGCAGTACGGACAGGGGAACTGTTTCACCCCTCCACTTT CASSTDRGTVSPLHF